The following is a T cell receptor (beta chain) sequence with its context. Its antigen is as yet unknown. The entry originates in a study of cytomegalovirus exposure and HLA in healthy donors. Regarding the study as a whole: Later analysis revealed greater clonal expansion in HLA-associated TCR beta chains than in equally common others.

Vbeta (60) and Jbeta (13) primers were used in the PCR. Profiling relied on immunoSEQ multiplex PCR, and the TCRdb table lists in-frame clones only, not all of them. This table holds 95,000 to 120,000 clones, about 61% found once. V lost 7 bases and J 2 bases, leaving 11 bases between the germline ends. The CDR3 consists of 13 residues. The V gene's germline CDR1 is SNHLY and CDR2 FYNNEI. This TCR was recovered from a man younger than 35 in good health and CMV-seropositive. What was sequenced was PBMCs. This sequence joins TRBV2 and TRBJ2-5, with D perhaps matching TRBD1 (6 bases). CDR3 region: CASNRDLQETQYF. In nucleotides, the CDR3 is TGTGCCAGCAACAGGGACCTACAAGAGACCCAGTACTTC.